This passage covers 25 T cell receptor beta chains from one sample sequenced in a study of CD8 T cells in Susac syndrome. RNA, at roughly 0.45 to 1 ug, was reverse transcribed with random hexamers. TCRdb re-called the immunoSEQ multiplex PCR reads with MiXCR, one entry per CDR3 protein. The sample carries some 150,000 distinct CDR3 sequences, around 95% recorded once. Sequencing input: CD4+ T cells from PBMCs. These receptors originate from a human donor with Susac syndrome.

The chain recombines TRBV6-5 with TRBJ1-2, with a tentative D call TRBD1 (6 bases). This CDR3 region has 13 residues. Trimming left V 0 bases short and J 8 bases short, with 10 bases between. Germline V CDR1 and CDR2: MNHEY, SVGAGI. CDR3 region: CASSYSGARGYTF. CDR3 DNA sequence: TGTGCCAGCAGTTACTCGGGGGCGAGAGGCTACACCTTC.

The J gene is TRBJ1-5, the V gene TRBV4-3, with TRBD1 matching over 8 bases. Germline CDR1 and CDR2: LGHNA and YSLEER. V was clipped by 1 base and J by 7 bases; unmatched bases: 6. This CDR3 is built from 15 residues. CDR3 region: CASSQAVTGEQPQHF. The CDR3 DNA follows: TGCGCCAGCAGCCAAGCGGTGACAGGGGAACAGCCCCAGCATTTT.

This chain connects TRBV7-8 to TRBJ1-6; D gene uncertain. Germline values: CDR1 SGHVS, CDR2 FQNEAQ. The CDR3 length is 12 residues. V lost 2 bases and J 11 bases, leaving 7 bases between the germline ends. CDR3 loop: CASSLPRTPLHF. CDR3 DNA sequence: TGTGCCAGCAGCTTACCGCGGACACCCCTCCACTTT.

V and J are TRBV29-1 and TRBJ1-4; tentatively, D is TRBD1 (5 bases). This CDR3 has 14 residues. Per the germline V gene, CDR1 is SQVTM and CDR2 is ANQGSEA. Trimming pared 4 bases from V and 8 bases from J, leaving 17 bases between. The DNA for the CDR3 is TGCAGCGTTGGGAGCCGGGACTACGGCGAAAAACTGTTTTTT. This sequence encodes CSVGSRDYGEKLFF.

The V call is TRBV11-3, the J call TRBJ2-5, with a possible D match to TRBD1 (6 bases). Germline CDR1 reads SGHNT; CDR2 reads YENEEA. CDR3 length: 14 residues. Trimming pared 2 bases from V and 2 bases from J, leaving 9 bases between. In DNA form, the CDR3 reads TGTGCCAGCAGCTTACGACAGGAGCAAGAGACCCAGTACTTC. Translated, it gives CASSLRQEQETQYF.

J is TRBJ2-3 and V is TRBV14, with TRBD2 matching 10 bases. This CDR3 comprises 16 residues. The ends lost 4 bases at V and 1 base at J; junction bases unmatched: 5. Germline V lookup: CDR1 SGHDN, CDR2 FVKESK. Here the CDR3 reads CASSPLSGGRTDTQYF. In DNA, the CDR3 is TGTGCCAGCAGCCCCCTTAGCGGGGGGCGCACAGATACGCAGTATTTT.

This clonotype was seen a single time. The chain employs TRBV27 and TRBJ2-2; TRBD1 matches 11 bases. V lost 4 bases, J lost 5 bases, and 6 bases stayed unmatched. The CDR3 contains 16 residues. The V gene's germline CDR1 is MNHEY and CDR2 SMNVEV (reference sequence). The DNA of the CDR3 is TGTGCCAGCAGTTCCCCCGGGACAGGGGGTACCGGGGAGCTGTTTTTT. This encodes CASSSPGTGGTGELFF.

The V gene is TRBV29-1, the J gene TRBJ2-7, with 10 positions matching TRBD1. The CDR3 length is 15 residues. Germline V CDR1 and CDR2: SQVTM, ANQGSEA. V shed 6 bases, J shed 2 bases, and the junction held 10 bases outside the gene matches. CDR3 amino acids: CSVVDRGRPPYEQYF. In DNA form, the CDR3 reads TGCAGCGTGGTTGACAGGGGGCGCCCCCCCTACGAGCAGTACTTC.

CDR3 in DNA: TGTGCCAGCAGTAAACATAGCGGGGGGGCTACAGATACGCAGTATTTT. Its translation: CASSKHSGGATDTQYF. The rearrangement uses TRBV12-3 or TRBV12-4 and TRBJ2-3; 11 nucleotides match TRBD2. Trimming removed 5 bases from V and 3 bases from J; junction bases left unmatched: 7. This CDR3 is built from 16 residues.

This clonotype occurred once. The gene calls are TRBV7-2 and TRBJ2-5; 13 nucleotides line up with TRBD2. This CDR3 is 15 amino acids long. The V gene's germline CDR1 is SGHTA and CDR2 FQGNSA. The V gene end was trimmed by 7 bases and the J gene end by 0 bases; junction bases not matched to a gene: 2. CDR3 sequence reads: CASTGLAGDQETQYF. In DNA, the CDR3 is TGTGCCAGCACCGGACTAGCGGGGGACCAAGAGACCCAGTACTTC.

The chain employs TRBV29-1 and TRBJ2-5; D remains unclear. Trimming removed 5 bases from V and 5 bases from J, with 9 bases in between. Germline V lookup: CDR1 SQVTM, CDR2 ANQGSEA. CDR3 size: 11 residues. The CDR3 DNA reads TGCAGCGTTTATGATCTGGAGACCCAGTACTTC. As protein: CSVYDLETQYF.

The chain carries TRBV6-5 and TRBJ2-7, with TRBD2 matching 10 bases. This CDR3 is built from 13 residues. V shed 8 bases, J shed 4 bases, and the junction held 5 bases outside the gene matches. CDR1 and CDR2 from the germline V gene are MNHEY and SVGAGI. The CDR3 is CASQRGGPYEQYF. The CDR3 nucleotides are TGTGCCAGCCAGCGGGGGGGCCCGTACGAGCAGTACTTC.

V usage is TRBV3-1 and J usage is TRBJ2-1; 12 bases are a match to TRBD2. The length of the CDR3 is 14 residues. V lost 6 bases, J lost 7 bases, and 4 bases stayed unmatched. In germline, CDR1 is LGHDT, CDR2 YNNKEL (reference sequence). CDR3 sequence reads: CASRLAGGHNEQFF. The CDR3 bases are TGTGCCAGCAGGCTAGCGGGGGGGCATAATGAGCAGTTCTTC.

The V and J genes are TRBV19 and TRBJ2-3; weak D call: TRBD2 (6 bases). Germline values: CDR1 LNHDA, CDR2 SQIVND (reference sequence). Trimming took off 0 bases at V and 4 bases at J, with 11 bases between the two ends. The CDR3 length is 15 residues. CDR3 residues: CASSIDRLGADTQYF. The CDR3 DNA reads as TGTGCCAGTAGTATAGATCGACTAGGGGCAGATACGCAGTATTTT.

This sequence joins TRBV12-3 or TRBV12-4 and TRBJ1-2, with unresolved D. The CDR3 loop spans 16 amino acids. Trimming shortened V by 2 bases and J by 2 bases, and 15 bases separated the two germline ends. CDR3 loop: CASSLKSSALNYGYTF. The CDR3 DNA is TGTGCCAGCAGTTTAAAGTCATCGGCCCTAAACTATGGCTACACCTTC.

This chain uses TRBV6-2 or TRBV6-3 with TRBJ2-1; D gene uncertain. Germline CDR1 is MNHEY and CDR2 is SVGEGT. This CDR3 is 12 amino acids long. Trimming removed 1 base from V and 10 bases from J, with 8 bases in between. The CDR3 coding sequence is TGTGCCAGCAGTTACTACGTACAGGAGCAGTTCTTC. It encodes CASSYYVQEQFF.

J is TRBJ2-1 and V is TRBV20-1, with 7 bases fitting TRBD1. The CDR3 has 17 amino acids. The trim removed 0 bases at V and 2 bases at J, leaving 10 bases unmatched. The germline V gene has CDR1 DFQATT and CDR2 SNEGSKA (reference sequence). CDR3: CSARDRGSRGTYNEQFF. DNA of the CDR3: TGCAGTGCTAGAGATCGTGGTAGCAGGGGGACCTACAATGAGCAGTTCTTC.

V gene TRBV27 combines with J gene TRBJ2-7, with D unclear. The CDR3 has 14 amino acids. V was shortened by 7 bases and J by 2 bases, with 15 bases between the two germline ends. Germline values: CDR1 MNHEY, CDR2 SMNVEV (reference sequence). The CDR3 loop is CASNRGGNTYEQYF. CDR3 in DNA: TGTGCCAGCAACCGAGGTGGTAACACCTACGAGCAGTACTTC.

This rearrangement joins TRBV3-1 to TRBJ1-1; 8 nucleotides agree with TRBD1. The length of the CDR3 is 14 residues. The junction had 5 bases not matched to a gene; V was cut back by 4 bases and J by 4 bases. The germline V gene has CDR1 LGHDT and CDR2 YNNKEL (reference sequence). CDR3 DNA: TGTGCCAGCAGCCCCAGACAGGGGATCACTGAAGCTTTCTTT. It codes for CASSPRQGITEAFF.

This rearrangement joins TRBV29-1 to TRBJ1-5; D may be TRBD1 (6 bases). V was cut by 4 bases and J by 3 bases, with 13 bases left in between. The CDR3 has 14 residues. Germline V gives CDR1 SQVTM, CDR2 ANQGSEA. The CDR3 sequence: CSVASDRYNQPQHF. CDR3 bases: TGCAGCGTTGCTTCTGACAGGTACAATCAGCCCCAGCATTTT.

V is TRBV6-6 and J is TRBJ2-5; tentatively, D is TRBD1 (7 bases). The CDR3 sequence is 13 residues long. Germline V gene lookup returns CDR1 MNHNY and CDR2 SVGAGI (reference sequence). Trimming pared 8 bases from V and 5 bases from J, leaving 15 bases between. The DNA for the CDR3 is TGTGCCAGCCAGGGGGGAAAGACCGAGACCCAGTACTTC. Encoded protein: CASQGGKTETQYF.

The rearrangement joins TRBV4-1 to TRBJ2-5; 9 nucleotides match TRBD1. The V gene end was trimmed by 5 bases and the J gene end by 5 bases; junction bases not matched to a gene: 9. The CDR3 contains 15 residues. Germline CDR1 reads MGHRA; CDR2 reads YSYEKL. DNA of the CDR3: TGCGCCAGCAGCGCCCGGACAGGGGCCGGCGAGACCCAGTACTTC. Its translation: CASSARTGAGETQYF.

This clonotype has just a few counts. The chain is built from TRBV2 and TRBJ2-3; no clear D gene. V lost 1 base to trimming and J lost 2 bases, with 1 base between them. The CDR3 runs to 12 residues. Per germline, CDR1 SNHLY and CDR2 FYNNEI. The DNA of the CDR3 is TGTGCCAGCAGTGAAGACACAGATACGCAGTATTTT. This sequence encodes CASSEDTDTQYF.

V and J are TRBV13 and TRBJ2-1; 12 nucleotides agree with TRBD2. After removal of 5 bases from V and 7 bases from J, the junction contained 9 bases not matched to a gene. Germline values: CDR1 PRHDT, CDR2 FYEKMQ (reference sequence). This CDR3 spans 16 amino acids. This CDR3 is CASSRLAGGPLNEQFF. The CDR3 DNA reads as TGTGCCAGCAGCCGCCTAGCGGGGGGGCCCTTGAATGAGCAGTTCTTC.

This chain joins TRBV4-2 and TRBJ2-1; no firm D call. CDR3 length equals 12 residues. Germline CDR1 LGHNA, CDR2 YNFKEQ. V was clipped by 5 bases and J by 4 bases, with 6 bases between them. In DNA form, the CDR3 reads TGTGCCAGCAGCTCTCAGTACAATGAGCAGTTCTTC. Protein sequence: CASSSQYNEQFF.